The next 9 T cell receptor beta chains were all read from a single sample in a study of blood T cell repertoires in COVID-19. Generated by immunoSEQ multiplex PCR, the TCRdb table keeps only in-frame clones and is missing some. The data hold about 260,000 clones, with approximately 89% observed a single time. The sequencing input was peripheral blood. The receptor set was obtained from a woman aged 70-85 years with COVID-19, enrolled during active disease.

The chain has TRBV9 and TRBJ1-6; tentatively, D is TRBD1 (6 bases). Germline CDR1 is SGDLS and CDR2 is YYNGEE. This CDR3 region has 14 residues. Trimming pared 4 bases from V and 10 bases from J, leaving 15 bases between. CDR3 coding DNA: TGTGCCAGCAGCCCCCGAGGGGGAGGGTCACCCCTCCACTTT. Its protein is CASSPRGGGSPLHF.

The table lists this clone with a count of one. The CDR3 protein is CASSTQLAGGSLSYNEQFF. Written as DNA, the CDR3 is TGTGCCAGTAGTACCCAACTAGCGGGAGGGTCTTTAAGCTACAATGAGCAGTTCTTC. The chain couples TRBV19 to TRBJ2-1; TRBD2 matches 13 bases. The trim removed 4 bases at V and 3 bases at J, leaving 12 bases unmatched. Germline CDR1 and CDR2: LNHDA and SQIVND (reference sequence). This CDR3 is built from 19 residues.

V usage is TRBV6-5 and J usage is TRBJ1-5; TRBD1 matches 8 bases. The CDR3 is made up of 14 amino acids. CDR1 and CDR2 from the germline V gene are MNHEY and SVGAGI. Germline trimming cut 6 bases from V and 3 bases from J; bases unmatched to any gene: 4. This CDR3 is CASSYRGNNQPQHF. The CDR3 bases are TGTGCCAGCAGCTACAGGGGGAACAATCAGCCCCAGCATTTT.

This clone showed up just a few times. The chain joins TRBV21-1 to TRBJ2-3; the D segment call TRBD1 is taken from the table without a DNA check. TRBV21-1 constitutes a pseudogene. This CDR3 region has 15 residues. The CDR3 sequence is CASSKEGVGADTQYF. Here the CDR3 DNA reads TGTGCCAGCAGCAAAGAGGGGGTGGGGGCAGATACGCAGTATTTT.

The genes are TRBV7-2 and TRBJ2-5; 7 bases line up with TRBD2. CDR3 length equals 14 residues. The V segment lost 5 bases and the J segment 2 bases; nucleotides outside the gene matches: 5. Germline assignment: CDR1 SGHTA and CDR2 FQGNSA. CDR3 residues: CASSQWGGQETQYF. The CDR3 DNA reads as TGTGCCAGCAGCCAATGGGGGGGACAAGAGACCCAGTACTTC.

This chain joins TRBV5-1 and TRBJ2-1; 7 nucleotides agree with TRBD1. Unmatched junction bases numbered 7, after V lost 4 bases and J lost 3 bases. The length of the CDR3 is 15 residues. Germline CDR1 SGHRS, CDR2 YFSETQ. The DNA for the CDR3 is TGCGCCAGCAGCCCCGACAGGGAACGCTACAATGAGCAGTTCTTC. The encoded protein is CASSPDRERYNEQFF. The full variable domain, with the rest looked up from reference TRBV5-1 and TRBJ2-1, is KAGVTQTPRYLIKTRGQQVTLSCSPISGHRSVSWYQQTPGQGLQFLFEYFSETQRNKGNFPGRFSGRQFSNSRSEMNVSTLELGDSALYLCASSPDRERYNEQFFGPGTRLTVL.

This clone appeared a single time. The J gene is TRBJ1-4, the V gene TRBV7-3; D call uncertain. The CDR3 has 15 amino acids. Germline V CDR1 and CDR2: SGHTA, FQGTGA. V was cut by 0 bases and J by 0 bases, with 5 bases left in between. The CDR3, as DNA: TGTGCCAGCAGCTTAACGGGCTCAACTAATGAAAAACTGTTTTTT. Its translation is CASSLTGSTNEKLFF.

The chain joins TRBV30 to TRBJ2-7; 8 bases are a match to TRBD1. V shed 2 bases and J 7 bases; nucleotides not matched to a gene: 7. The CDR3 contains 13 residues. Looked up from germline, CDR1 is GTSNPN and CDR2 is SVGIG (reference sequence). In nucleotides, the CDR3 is TGTGCCTGGAGTATGGACAGGGTGTGGGAGCAGTACTTC. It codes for CAWSMDRVWEQYF.

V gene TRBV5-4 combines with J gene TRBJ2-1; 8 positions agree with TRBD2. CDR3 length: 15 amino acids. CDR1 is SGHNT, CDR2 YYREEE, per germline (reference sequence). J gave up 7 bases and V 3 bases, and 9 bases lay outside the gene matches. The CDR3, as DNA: TGTGCCAGCAGCTATACCGGGACTAGGGGGAATGAGCAGTTCTTC. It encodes CASSYTGTRGNEQFF.